These T cell receptor beta chains were read from a single sample in a study of shared clonotypes between healthy human individuals. Only in-frame clones appear in the TCRdb table, and some are missing; sequencing was by immunoSEQ multiplex PCR. The profile shows around 2.3 million clones, more than 90% of them singletons. Sample: naive CD4+ T cells sorted from blood. The receptors stem from a man aged 18 to 35 in good health. Each CDR3 is given with its conserved first and last residue. The D gene is left open where the match is weak. Only part of the rows carry a size: once, few, many, or a class if the clone is expanded.

j_call v_call clone_size d_call cdr3_aa cdr3_nt
TRBJ1-3 TRBV6-6 NA NA CASSPDGLSGNTIYF TGTGCCAGCAGTCCCGACGGACTATCTGGAAACACCATATATTTT
TRBJ2-2 TRBV2 NA NA CASAATGELFF TGTGCCAGCGCAGCAACCGGGGAGCTGTTTTTT
TRBJ1-2 TRBV27 NA NA CASSSYLMGADNYGYTF TGTGCCAGCAGTTCTTATTTGATGGGCGCGGATAACTATGGCTACACCTTC
TRBJ2-7 TRBV18 NA TRBD1 CASSPVTGGVSYEQYF TGTGCCAGCTCACCCGTGACAGGGGGGGTCTCCTACGAGCAGTACTTC
TRBJ1-1 TRBV2 NA NA CASYGEVEAFF TGTGCCAGCTACGGGGAGGTAGAAGCTTTCTTT
TRBJ1-1 TRBV30 NA NA CAWSVRMNTEAFF TGTGCCTGGAGTGTTAGGATGAACACTGAAGCTTTCTTT
TRBJ1-5 TRBV7-3 NA NA CASSPDSRYQPQHF TGTGCCAGCAGCCCCGACTCACGCTATCAGCCCCAGCATTTT
TRBJ2-2 TRBV13 NA NA CASSLAGANTGELFF TGTGCCAGCAGCTTAGCCGGCGCGAACACCGGGGAGCTGTTTTTT
TRBJ2-3 TRBV7-9 NA NA CASSLGALAADTQYF TGTGCCAGCAGCTTAGGGGCCCTAGCTGCAGATACGCAGTATTTT
TRBJ1-1 TRBV2 few TRBD1 CASSWDREGLNTEAFF TGTGCCAGCAGTTGGGACAGGGAGGGACTGAACACTGAAGCTTTCTTT
TRBJ1-1 TRBV21-1 NA NA CASSKGRRGPEAFF TGTGCCAGCAGCAAAGGGCGCAGGGGCCCTGAAGCTTTCTTT
TRBJ2-1 TRBV29-1 NA TRBD2 CSVPTRLAEQFF TGCAGCGTTCCCACAAGACTAGCTGAGCAGTTCTTC
TRBJ2-3 TRBV5-6 NA NA CASSLVSEASTQYF TGTGCCAGCAGCTTGGTCTCTGAGGCCTCCACGCAGTATTTT
TRBJ1-4 TRBV30 NA NA CAWTPRGLKNEKLFF TGTGCCTGGACCCCCAGGGGCCTCAAAAATGAAAAACTGTTTTTT
TRBJ2-3 TRBV4-1 NA NA CASSQGEGTDTQYF TGCGCCAGCAGCCAGGGGGAGGGCACAGATACGCAGTATTTT
TRBJ1-1 TRBV5-1 NA TRBD1 CASSLRPGQRNTEAFF TGCGCCAGCAGCTTGCGGCCGGGACAGCGGAACACTGAAGCTTTCTTT
TRBJ1-5 TRBV30 NA NA CAWSVAPYQPQHF TGTGCCTGGAGTGTAGCTCCTTATCAGCCCCAGCATTTT
TRBJ1-3 TRBV4-1 NA TRBD1 CASSQSTGGDWENTIYF TGCGCCAGCAGCCAATCTACAGGGGGTGACTGGGAAAACACCATATATTTT
TRBJ2-2 TRBV6-6 NA NA CASSYQGSSTGELFF TGTGCCAGCAGTTACCAGGGGAGTTCCACCGGGGAGCTGTTTTTT